This entry concerns a single TCR beta chain. CDR1 is MNHEY, CDR2 SMNVEV, per germline (reference sequence). This CDR3 has 15 residues. Trimming took off 5 bases at V and 3 bases at J, with 16 bases between the two ends. This record comes from a study of shared clonotypes between healthy human individuals. Using immunoSEQ multiplex PCR, the repertoire was profiled, and TCRdb retains in-frame clones only, with some absent. The repertoire holds about 1.5 million clones, 95% to 99% seen once, with roughly 0.45% in the top ten. The receptor was isolated from a man aged 30 to 45 in good health. The V call is TRBV27, the J call TRBJ1-2; possibly TRBD1 for D (6 bases). What was sequenced was naive CD4+ T cells sorted from blood. Sample subset: CD45RA+ positively selected. CDR3 nucleotides: TGTGCCAGCAGTCAAACCCGGGACACGGACTATGGCTACACCTTC. Translated: CASSQTRDTDYGYTF.